This T cell receptor beta chain emerged from a study of TIL therapy for anti-PD-1-resistant metastatic lung cancer. The libraries were made with immunoSEQ v3. TCRdb's table, derived via immunoSEQ multiplex PCR, lists solely in-frame clones and lacks some. The sample holds 50,000 to 70,000 clones, 75% to 85% seen once. Time point defined: pre-treatment sample, taken before nivolumab and TIL therapy. The receptor comes from a person aged 25-80 years with non-small cell lung cancer. Sample: blood, taken at baseline.

CDR3 in DNA: TGTGCCAGCAGCTTAGGGGGGGCCGGAGTTTCACCCCTCCACTTT. It is translated as CASSLGGAGVSPLHF. The gene calls are TRBV7-2 and TRBJ1-6, with TRBD1 as a possible D gene (6 bases). The length of the CDR3 is 15 residues. From germline, CDR1 is SGHTA and CDR2 FQGNSA. V was trimmed by 1 base and J by 9 bases, leaving 13 bases between them.